This T cell receptor (beta chain) is from a study of OX40 agonist ivuxolimab in advanced cancers. Study-wide background: Ivuxolimab, which is an agonistic anti-OX40 (CD134) antibody, was administered to the patients.

Per the germline V gene, CDR1 is MGHDK and CDR2 is SYGVNS. V was shortened by 0 bases and J by 0 bases, with 12 bases between the two germline ends. This CDR3 contains 16 residues. Profiled with immunoSEQ multiplex PCR; TCRdb holds only in-frame clones, not every one. The data contain about 60,000 clones, 87% of them singletons. The chain recombines TRBV25-1 with TRBJ2-7, with D possibly matching TRBD2 (6 bases). The sequenced sample was CD4+ or CD8+ T cells sorted from blood, obtained in a trial of the OX40 agonist ivuxolimab. The receptor's source is an adult with an advanced solid tumor such as melanoma, head and neck, liver or kidney cancer. The chain's CDR3 is CASSEYRGRSSYEQYF. The CDR3 DNA follows: TGTGCCAGCAGTGAATATCGGGGGAGAAGCTCCTACGAGCAGTACTTC.